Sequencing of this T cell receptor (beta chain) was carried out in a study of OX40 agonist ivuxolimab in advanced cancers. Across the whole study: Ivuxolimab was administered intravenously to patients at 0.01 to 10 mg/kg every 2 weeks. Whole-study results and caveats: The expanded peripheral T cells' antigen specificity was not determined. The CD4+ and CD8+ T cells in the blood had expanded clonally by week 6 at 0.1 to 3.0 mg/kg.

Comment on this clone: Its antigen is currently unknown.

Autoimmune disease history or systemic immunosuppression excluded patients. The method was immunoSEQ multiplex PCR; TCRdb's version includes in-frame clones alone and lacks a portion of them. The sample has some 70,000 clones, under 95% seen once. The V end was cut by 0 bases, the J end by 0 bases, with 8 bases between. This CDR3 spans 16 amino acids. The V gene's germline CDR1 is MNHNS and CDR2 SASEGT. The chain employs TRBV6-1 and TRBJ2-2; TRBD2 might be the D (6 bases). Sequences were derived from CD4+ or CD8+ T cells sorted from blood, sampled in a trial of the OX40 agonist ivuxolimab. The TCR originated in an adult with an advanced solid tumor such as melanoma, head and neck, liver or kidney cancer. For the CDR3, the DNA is TGTGCCAGCAGTGAAGCCGGGGGAGCGAACACCGGGGAGCTGTTTTTT. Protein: CASSEAGGANTGELFF.